This entry lists 8 T cell receptor beta chains sequenced from one sample in a study of blood T cell repertoires in COVID-19. TCRdb keeps only in-frame clones here, not all; method: immunoSEQ multiplex PCR. The table records over 250,000 clones, around 84% of them present only once. Sequencing input: PBMCs or T cells enriched from blood (not recorded which). The source is a man aged 35 to 55 who had been exposed to COVID-19.

The genes are TRBV18 and TRBJ2-7; no clear D gene. V was cut by 0 bases and J by 0 bases, with 6 bases left in between. Germline loops: CDR1 KGHSH, CDR2 LQKENI. The CDR3 covers 14 residues. For the CDR3, the DNA is TGTGCCAGCTCACCACCGGCAGGCTCCTACGAGCAGTACTTC. This translates into CASSPPAGSYEQYF. The full variable domain, with the rest looked up from reference TRBV18 and TRBJ2-7, is NAGVMQNPRHLVRRRGQEARLRCSPMKGHSHVYWYRQLPEEGLKFMVYLQKENIIDESGMPKERFSAEFPKEGPSILRIQQVVRGDSAAYFCASSPPAGSYEQYFGPGTRLTVT.

This clone was recorded once. The chain has TRBV7-9 and TRBJ1-2; D is possibly TRBD1 (6 bases). The length of the CDR3 is 16 residues. Looked up from germline, CDR1 is SEHNR and CDR2 is FQNEAQ (reference sequence). V was trimmed by 4 bases and J by 8 bases, leaving 23 bases between them. CDR3 amino acids: CASSSPGTRNVGGYTF. CDR3 DNA sequence: TGTGCCAGCAGCTCCCCCGGGACAAGGAACGTCGGGGGCTACACCTTC. Full variable domain (missing parts from reference TRBV7-9 and TRBJ1-2): DTGVSQNPRHKITKRGQNVTFRCDPISEHNRLYWYRQTLGQGPEFLTYFQNEAQLEKSRLLSDRFSAERPKGSFSTLEIQRTEQGDSAMYLCASSSPGTRNVGGYTFGSGTRLTVV.

This clone was detected only a few times. The rearrangement links TRBV9 to TRBJ2-7; TRBD2 is a possible D gene (5 bases). The CDR3 spans 13 residues. V was shortened by 3 bases and J by 6 bases, with 13 bases between the two germline ends. The germline CDR1 and CDR2 sequences are SGDLS and YYNGEE. CDR3 bases: TGTGCCAGCAGCGGAATGAGGGAAAGCGAGCAGTACTTC. This codes for CASSGMRESEQYF.

The chain joins TRBV2 to TRBJ1-5, with TRBD1 matching 8 bases. Trimming at V came to 6 bases and at J to 3 bases, leaving 4 bases not matched to a gene. The germline V gene has CDR1 SNHLY and CDR2 FYNNEI. This CDR3 has 14 residues. CDR3 in amino acids: CASSGTGPNQPQHF. In DNA, the CDR3 is TGTGCCAGCAGCGGGACAGGACCCAATCAGCCCCAGCATTTT. The variable domain in full, with the rest retrieved from reference TRBV2 and TRBJ1-5, is EPEVTQTPSHQVTQMGQEVILRCVPISNHLYFYWYRQILGQKVEFLVSFYNNEISEKSEIFDDQFSVERPDGSNFTLKIRSTKLEDSAMYFCASSGTGPNQPQHFGDGTRLSIL.

The rearrangement joins TRBV11-2 to TRBJ1-6; 7 bases map to TRBD1. Germline-derived CDR1 and CDR2 are SGHAT and FQNNGV. The CDR3 is 18 amino acids. V trimming: 1 base; J trimming: 6 bases; junction bases outside the gene matches: 12. DNA for the CDR3: TGTGCCAGCAGCTTAGTGGGGCCGGCAGGGGGTGCTAATTCACCCCTCCACTTT. Its protein is CASSLVGPAGGANSPLHF.

The chain has TRBV4-1 and TRBJ1-2; D perhaps matches TRBD1 (6 bases). The CDR3 runs 15 residues. The V end was cut by 0 bases, the J end by 0 bases, with 8 bases between. CDR1 and CDR2 from the germline V gene are MGHRA and YSYEKL. CDR3 loop: CASSQDRTANYGYTF. Written as DNA, the CDR3 is TGCGCCAGCAGCCAAGACCGGACAGCTAACTATGGCTACACCTTC.

The chain employs TRBV5-1 and TRBJ2-7, with 8 bases fitting TRBD2. The J segment lost 5 bases and the V segment lost 9 bases, leaving 10 bases of the junction unmatched. Germline V gene data show CDR1 as SGHRS and CDR2 as YFSETQ. The CDR3 consists of 13 residues. CDR3 in amino acids: CATRDSGTHEQYF. Written as DNA, the CDR3 is TGCGCCACCAGGGATAGCGGGACTCACGAGCAGTACTTC. Variable domain in full (rest from reference TRBV5-1 and TRBJ2-7): KAGVTQTPRYLIKTRGQQVTLSCSPISGHRSVSWYQQTPGQGLQFLFEYFSETQRNKGNFPGRFSGRQFSNSRSEMNVSTLELGDSALYLCATRDSGTHEQYFGPGTRLTVT.

V is TRBV10-3 and J is TRBJ2-7, with TRBD2 identical over 12 bases. Germline V gene sequence: CDR1 ENHRY, CDR2 SYGVKD. The CDR3 runs to 13 residues. V dropped 8 bases and J dropped 4; count of bases not matched to a gene: 3. CDR3 amino acids: CAIGLAGTYEQYF. CDR3 DNA sequence: TGTGCCATCGGACTAGCGGGAACATACGAGCAGTACTTC.